The rows below give T cell receptor beta chains drawn from one sample of a study of Ad26.COV2.S vaccination and SARS-CoV-2 variants. TCRdb keeps only in-frame clones here, not all; method: immunoSEQ multiplex PCR. In the table there are about 350,000 clones, approximately 86% of which are singletons. The specimen comprised peripheral blood, sampled in a trial of Ad26.COV2.S vaccine versus placebo. All receptors come from a person between 18 and 65 years old who received the Ad26.COV2.S COVID-19 vaccine or a placebo. Both conserved end residues are part of each CDR3. Fields, in order: J gene, V gene, clone size, CDR3 length, D gene, CDR3 protein, CDR3 DNA. A D gene is named only where the DNA matches it firmly. Size is omitted from some rows. Given values are once, few, many or a class for expanded clones.

j_gene: TRBJ2-1; v_gene: TRBV19; abundance: once; len: 16; d_gene: -; CDR3aa: CASSIAAPPTYNEQFF; CDR3nt: TGTGCCAGTAGTATCGCCGCACCCCCGACTTACAATGAGCAGTTCTTC
j_gene: TRBJ1-3; v_gene: TRBV29-1; abundance: -; len: 12; d_gene: -; CDR3aa: CSVATIGNTIYF; CDR3nt: TGCAGCGTTGCGACAATAGGAAACACCATATATTTT
j_gene: TRBJ2-7; v_gene: TRBV10-3; abundance: -; len: 13; d_gene: -; CDR3aa: CAISESTSYEQYF; CDR3nt: TGTGCCATCAGTGAGTCCACTTCTTACGAGCAGTACTTC
j_gene: TRBJ1-2; v_gene: TRBV5-6; abundance: -; len: 14; d_gene: TRBD1; CDR3aa: CASSSPGQGRGYTF; CDR3nt: TGTGCCAGCAGCTCGCCGGGACAGGGTAGGGGCTACACCTTC
j_gene: TRBJ1-3; v_gene: TRBV2; abundance: -; len: 12; d_gene: -; CDR3aa: CASRYAGNTIYF; CDR3nt: TGTGCCAGCAGGTACGCTGGAAACACCATATATTTT
j_gene: TRBJ2-1; v_gene: TRBV18; abundance: -; len: 17; d_gene: TRBD2; CDR3aa: CASSPYASGSSYNEQFF; CDR3nt: TGTGCCAGCTCACCATATGCTAGCGGGAGCTCCTACAATGAGCAGTTCTTC
j_gene: TRBJ2-7; v_gene: TRBV9; abundance: -; len: 17; d_gene: TRBD2; CDR3aa: CASSPGTSGGLSGEQYF; CDR3nt: TGTGCCAGCAGTCCCGGGACTAGCGGGGGGCTGAGCGGCGAGCAGTACTTC
j_gene: TRBJ1-1; v_gene: TRBV5-4; abundance: -; len: 16; d_gene: TRBD1; CDR3aa: CASSPQQGALDTEAFF; CDR3nt: TGTGCCAGTAGCCCGCAACAGGGGGCGCTTGACACTGAAGCTTTCTTT
j_gene: TRBJ2-7; v_gene: TRBV27; abundance: once; len: 14; d_gene: -; CDR3aa: CASSPAGVGYEQYF; CDR3nt: TGTGCCAGCAGTCCGGCAGGGGTCGGCTACGAGCAGTACTTC
j_gene: TRBJ1-2; v_gene: TRBV28; abundance: -; len: 16; d_gene: TRBD1; CDR3aa: CASSPTADRVLNGYTF; CDR3nt: TGTGCCAGCAGTCCTACCGCCGACAGGGTTCTCAATGGCTACACCTTC
j_gene: TRBJ2-7; v_gene: TRBV5-4; abundance: -; len: 16; d_gene: TRBD1; CDR3aa: CASSSAGQGRTREQYF; CDR3nt: TGTGCCAGCAGCTCGGCGGGACAGGGAAGAACGCGAGAGCAGTACTTC
j_gene: TRBJ2-2; v_gene: TRBV9; abundance: -; len: 14; d_gene: TRBD1; CDR3aa: CASSVEGTAGELFF; CDR3nt: TGTGCCAGCAGCGTAGAAGGGACAGCCGGGGAGCTGTTTTTT
j_gene: TRBJ1-2; v_gene: TRBV5-1; abundance: -; len: 14; d_gene: -; CDR3aa: CASSLAAVGYGHTF; CDR3nt: TGCGCCAGCAGCTTGGCCGCAGTTGGCTATGGACACACCTTC
j_gene: TRBJ2-7; v_gene: TRBV9; abundance: -; len: 14; d_gene: TRBD1; CDR3aa: CASSVGTGDMGQYF; CDR3nt: TGTGCCAGCAGCGTAGGGACAGGGGATATGGGGCAGTACTTC
j_gene: TRBJ2-2; v_gene: TRBV5-6; abundance: -; len: 12; d_gene: -; CDR3aa: CASNRVTGELFF; CDR3nt: TGTGCCAGCAACAGGGTAACCGGGGAGCTGTTTTTT
j_gene: TRBJ2-1; v_gene: TRBV5-1; abundance: -; len: 12; d_gene: -; CDR3aa: CASSLGGNEQFF; CDR3nt: TGCGCCAGCAGCTTGGGAGGTAATGAGCAGTTCTTC
j_gene: TRBJ2-2; v_gene: TRBV28; abundance: -; len: 14; d_gene: TRBD2; CDR3aa: CAARLAGELGELFF; CDR3nt: TGTGCCGCCCGGCTAGCGGGAGAACTCGGGGAGCTGTTTTTT
j_gene: TRBJ2-1; v_gene: TRBV5-6; abundance: once; len: 15; d_gene: TRBD2; CDR3aa: CASGLTSGENNEQFF; CDR3nt: TGTGCCAGCGGGCTGACTAGCGGGGAGAACAATGAGCAGTTCTTC
j_gene: TRBJ1-2; v_gene: TRBV11-1; abundance: -; len: 14; d_gene: TRBD1; CDR3aa: CASSPGQGPYGYTF; CDR3nt: TGTGCCAGCAGCCCCGGACAGGGGCCCTATGGCTACACCTTC
j_gene: TRBJ2-5; v_gene: TRBV7-9; abundance: -; len: 15; d_gene: -; CDR3aa: CASSLALTSEETQYF; CDR3nt: TGTGCCAGCAGCTTAGCACTGACCTCCGAGGAGACCCAGTACTTC
j_gene: TRBJ2-3; v_gene: TRBV6-6; abundance: -; len: 15; d_gene: TRBD1; CDR3aa: CASSYWDRGTDTQYF; CDR3nt: TGTGCCAGCAGTTACTGGGACAGGGGCACAGATACGCAGTATTTT
j_gene: TRBJ2-3; v_gene: TRBV30; abundance: once; len: 15; d_gene: TRBD2; CDR3aa: CAWHELAETTDTQYF; CDR3nt: TGTGCCTGGCACGAACTAGCGGAGACCACAGATACGCAGTATTTT
j_gene: TRBJ1-4; v_gene: TRBV4-2; abundance: -; len: 15; d_gene: -; CDR3aa: CASSLNREENEKLFF; CDR3nt: TGTGCCAGCAGCTTAAACAGGGAGGAAAATGAAAAACTGTTTTTT
j_gene: TRBJ2-7; v_gene: TRBV28; abundance: -; len: 13; d_gene: -; CDR3aa: CASNLQGIHEQYF; CDR3nt: TGTGCCAGCAACCTACAGGGTATACACGAGCAGTACTTC
j_gene: TRBJ1-1; v_gene: TRBV7-9; abundance: -; len: 13; d_gene: -; CDR3aa: CASSLEQEIEAFF; CDR3nt: TGTGCCAGCAGCTTGGAGCAAGAAATTGAAGCTTTCTTT
j_gene: TRBJ1-1; v_gene: TRBV6-1; abundance: -; len: 17; d_gene: TRBD1; CDR3aa: CASSGVPGQGTNTEAFF; CDR3nt: TGTGCCAGCAGTGGAGTCCCGGGACAGGGGACGAACACTGAAGCTTTCTTT
j_gene: TRBJ1-6; v_gene: TRBV28; abundance: -; len: 15; d_gene: TRBD1; CDR3aa: CASSSSGQGGSPLHF; CDR3nt: TGTGCCAGCAGTTCATCGGGACAGGGTGGGTCACCCCTCCACTTT
j_gene: TRBJ2-2; v_gene: TRBV6-5; abundance: -; len: 15; d_gene: -; CDR3aa: CASSYQGRNTGELFF; CDR3nt: TGTGCCAGCAGTTATCAGGGCAGAAACACCGGGGAGCTGTTTTTT
j_gene: TRBJ2-7; v_gene: TRBV9; abundance: -; len: 13; d_gene: -; CDR3aa: CASSVYGAGEQYF; CDR3nt: TGTGCCAGCAGCGTTTATGGCGCGGGCGAGCAGTACTTC
j_gene: TRBJ1-1; v_gene: TRBV6-6; abundance: -; len: 12; d_gene: -; CDR3aa: CASTRESGEAFF; CDR3nt: TGTGCCAGCACCCGCGAGTCTGGTGAAGCTTTCTTT
j_gene: TRBJ2-1; v_gene: TRBV6-5; abundance: many; len: 14; d_gene: -; CDR3aa: CASSYGPRGPEQFF; CDR3nt: TGTGCCAGCAGTTACGGACCCAGGGGACCGGAGCAGTTCTTC
j_gene: TRBJ1-3; v_gene: TRBV5-1; abundance: -; len: 16; d_gene: -; CDR3aa: CASSLAGASSGNTIYF; CDR3nt: TGCGCCAGCAGCTTGGCCGGGGCCTCCTCTGGAAACACCATATATTTT
j_gene: TRBJ2-2; v_gene: TRBV27; abundance: -; len: 14; d_gene: -; CDR3aa: CASSPLLAHGELFF; CDR3nt: TGTGCCAGCAGTCCTTTGCTTGCGCACGGGGAGCTGTTTTTT
j_gene: TRBJ2-7; v_gene: TRBV5-1; abundance: -; len: 11; d_gene: -; CDR3aa: CASRGETEQYF; CDR3nt: TGCGCCAGCAGGGGGGAGACGGAGCAGTACTTC
j_gene: TRBJ1-4; v_gene: TRBV4-3; abundance: -; len: 17; d_gene: -; CDR3aa: CASSHGRLGLIGEKLFF; CDR3nt: TGCGCCAGCAGCCACGGCCGACTTGGACTAATAGGGGAAAAACTGTTTTTT
j_gene: TRBJ1-3; v_gene: TRBV4-3; abundance: -; len: 15; d_gene: -; CDR3aa: CASSPVRGYGNTIYF; CDR3nt: TGCGCCAGCAGCCCAGTACGGGGGTATGGAAACACCATATATTTT
j_gene: TRBJ2-7; v_gene: TRBV7-9; abundance: -; len: 15; d_gene: -; CDR3aa: CASSPGLARAYEQYF; CDR3nt: TGTGCCAGCAGCCCGGGGTTGGCTAGGGCCTACGAGCAGTACTTC
j_gene: TRBJ1-1; v_gene: TRBV18; abundance: -; len: 12; d_gene: -; CDR3aa: CASSRTETEAFF; CDR3nt: TGTGCCAGCTCAAGGACAGAAACTGAAGCTTTCTTT
j_gene: TRBJ2-7; v_gene: TRBV6-2/TRBV6-3; abundance: -; len: 14; d_gene: TRBD2; CDR3aa: CASSYSVAGAKQYF; CDR3nt: TGTGCCAGCAGTTACTCCGTAGCGGGTGCGAAGCAGTACTTC
j_gene: TRBJ1-2; v_gene: TRBV6-1; abundance: -; len: 15; d_gene: -; CDR3aa: CASSERVGASYGYTF; CDR3nt: TGTGCCAGCAGTGAAAGGGTCGGTGCCTCCTATGGCTACACCTTC
j_gene: TRBJ1-5; v_gene: TRBV28; abundance: -; len: 14; d_gene: -; CDR3aa: CASSSGALNQPQHF; CDR3nt: TGTGCCAGCAGTTCTGGGGCCCTTAATCAGCCCCAGCATTTT
j_gene: TRBJ2-7; v_gene: TRBV28; abundance: -; len: 12; d_gene: -; CDR3aa: CASSEGGLEQYF; CDR3nt: TGTGCCAGCAGCGAAGGGGGTCTTGAGCAGTACTTC
j_gene: TRBJ1-1; v_gene: TRBV3-1/TRBV3-2; abundance: -; len: 16; d_gene: TRBD1; CDR3aa: CASSPRDRAFLTEAFF; CDR3nt: TGTGCCAGCAGCCCCCGGGACAGGGCCTTTCTCACTGAAGCTTTCTTT
j_gene: TRBJ2-5; v_gene: TRBV7-2; abundance: -; len: 15; d_gene: TRBD1; CDR3aa: CASIQVRGSQETQYF; CDR3nt: TGTGCCAGCATCCAAGTCAGGGGGAGTCAAGAGACCCAGTACTTC
j_gene: TRBJ2-1; v_gene: TRBV28; abundance: -; len: 15; d_gene: -; CDR3aa: CASSLPQLRLDEQFF; CDR3nt: TGTGCCAGCAGTTTACCGCAACTTCGTCTTGATGAGCAGTTCTTC
j_gene: TRBJ2-6; v_gene: TRBV7-2; abundance: -; len: 17; d_gene: TRBD2; CDR3aa: CASKRGGVSSGANVLTF; CDR3nt: TGTGCCAGCAAACGGGGGGGAGTCTCCTCTGGGGCCAACGTCCTGACTTTC
j_gene: TRBJ2-5; v_gene: TRBV6-5; abundance: -; len: 14; d_gene: -; CDR3aa: CASSYSDLQETQYF; CDR3nt: TGTGCCAGCAGTTACTCAGACTTGCAAGAGACCCAGTACTTC
j_gene: TRBJ1-1; v_gene: TRBV7-8; abundance: -; len: 14; d_gene: -; CDR3aa: CASSLGIRPPEAFF; CDR3nt: TGTGCCAGCAGCTTAGGTATCAGACCCCCTGAAGCTTTCTTT
j_gene: TRBJ1-2; v_gene: TRBV5-1; abundance: -; len: 16; d_gene: -; CDR3aa: CASSPGGGAERYGYTF; CDR3nt: TGCGCCAGCAGCCCGGGCGGAGGGGCCGAGAGGTATGGCTACACCTTC
j_gene: TRBJ2-1; v_gene: TRBV10-2; abundance: once; len: 15; d_gene: -; CDR3aa: CASSDHSPSNNEQFF; CDR3nt: TGCGCCAGCAGTGATCACAGTCCAAGCAACAATGAGCAGTTCTTC
j_gene: TRBJ1-5; v_gene: TRBV19; abundance: -; len: 15; d_gene: -; CDR3aa: CASSPGHLSNQPQHF; CDR3nt: TGTGCCAGTAGCCCGGGACACCTTAGCAATCAGCCCCAGCATTTT
j_gene: TRBJ2-2; v_gene: TRBV9; abundance: -; len: 14; d_gene: -; CDR3aa: CASSVAGNTGELFF; CDR3nt: TGTGCCAGCAGCGTGGCGGGGAACACCGGGGAGCTGTTTTTT
j_gene: TRBJ1-5; v_gene: TRBV6-6; abundance: few; len: 14; d_gene: TRBD1; CDR3aa: CASKGGGAEQPQHF; CDR3nt: TGTGCCAGCAAAGGAGGGGGCGCAGAACAGCCCCAGCATTTT
j_gene: TRBJ1-2; v_gene: TRBV7-9; abundance: once; len: 16; d_gene: -; CDR3aa: CASSLVGVGVPGGYTF; CDR3nt: TGTGCCAGCAGCTTAGTAGGAGTCGGGGTCCCCGGGGGCTACACCTTC
j_gene: TRBJ2-7; v_gene: TRBV5-4; abundance: -; len: 16; d_gene: -; CDR3aa: CASSSSLRGSSYEQYF; CDR3nt: TGTGCCAGCAGCAGCTCACTACGCGGAAGCTCCTACGAGCAGTACTTC
j_gene: TRBJ1-2; v_gene: TRBV5-6; abundance: -; len: 15; d_gene: -; CDR3aa: CASSLVDGRDYGYTF; CDR3nt: TGTGCCAGCAGCTTGGTGGATGGAAGAGACTATGGCTACACCTTC
j_gene: TRBJ2-3; v_gene: TRBV5-1; abundance: -; len: 16; d_gene: -; CDR3aa: CASSLASGAGTDTQYF; CDR3nt: TGCGCCAGCAGCTTGGCGTCGGGCGCTGGCACAGATACGCAGTATTTT
j_gene: TRBJ2-1; v_gene: TRBV7-8; abundance: -; len: 16; d_gene: -; CDR3aa: CASSSVRADRYNEQFF; CDR3nt: TGTGCCAGCAGCTCAGTTCGGGCGGACCGATACAATGAGCAGTTCTTC
j_gene: TRBJ2-7; v_gene: TRBV6-5; abundance: -; len: 13; d_gene: -; CDR3aa: CASRPLRPWEQYF; CDR3nt: TGTGCCAGCAGGCCCCTAAGGCCCTGGGAGCAGTACTTC